The 8 T cell receptor beta chains below come from one sample, sequenced in a study of blood T cell repertoires in COVID-19. The method was immunoSEQ multiplex PCR; TCRdb's version includes in-frame clones alone and lacks a portion of them. The sample holds fewer than 200,000 clones, around 83% seen once. Input material: peripheral blood. The source of these receptors is a woman between 65 and 79 years old who had recovered from COVID-19.

The chain is built from TRBV4-1 and TRBJ1-4; D is possibly TRBD1 (6 bases). Germline V gene lookup returns CDR1 MGHRA and CDR2 YSYEKL. Trimming removed 3 bases at V and 3 bases at J, with 11 bases between. CDR3 length equals 15 residues. The CDR3 sequence is CASSQGAAANEKLFF. For the CDR3, the DNA is TGCGCCAGCAGCCAGGGGGCCGCGGCTAATGAAAAACTGTTTTTT.

This chain uses TRBV18 with TRBJ2-7; TRBD2 matches at 8 bases. The CDR3 is 14 amino acids. V gave up 8 bases and J gave up 0 bases; unmatched junction bases: 6. Germline V gene data show CDR1 as KGHSH and CDR2 as LQKENI. The CDR3 protein is CASQPGGASYEQYF. The CDR3 region has the DNA TGTGCCAGCCAACCGGGGGGGGCCTCCTACGAGCAGTACTTC. The full variable domain, with the rest looked up from reference TRBV18 and TRBJ2-7, is NAGVMQNPRHLVRRRGQEARLRCSPMKGHSHVYWYRQLPEEGLKFMVYLQKENIIDESGMPKERFSAEFPKEGPSILRIQQVVRGDSAAYFCASQPGGASYEQYFGPGTRLTVT.

This chain links TRBV7-9 with TRBJ1-1; D is undetermined. The CDR3 length is 16 residues. Germline assignment: CDR1 SEHNR and CDR2 FQNEAQ (reference sequence). V shed 1 base and J shed 4 bases, with 16 bases lying between them. The CDR3 nucleotides are TGTGCCAGCAGCTTAGGGGCGGGCGGATTGGGCACTGAAGCTTTCTTT. Its protein product is CASSLGAGGLGTEAFF.

The V and J genes are TRBV4-1 and TRBJ2-5; 9 bases are a match to TRBD2. V lost 1 base to trimming and J lost 7 bases; unmatched junction nucleotides: 7. CDR3 length equals 15 residues. Germline-derived CDR1 and CDR2 are MGHRA and YSYEKL. CDR3 residues: CASSQVLRAGGTQYF. The CDR3 DNA is TGCGCCAGCAGCCAAGTACTTAGAGCGGGGGGGACCCAGTACTTC.

This clone appeared a few times. V and J are TRBV9 and TRBJ1-2; 8 nucleotides align to TRBD1. CDR1 and CDR2 (germline): SGDLS, YYNGEE. V trimming: 4 bases; J trimming: 3 bases; junction bases outside the gene matches: 2. This CDR3 comprises 13 residues. CDR3 sequence: CASSQGADYGYTF. CDR3 in DNA: TGTGCCAGCAGCCAGGGGGCGGACTATGGCTACACCTTC.

The rearrangement links TRBV2 to TRBJ2-7, with D perhaps TRBD2 (5 bases). The germline V gene has CDR1 SNHLY and CDR2 FYNNEI. The CDR3 runs to 14 residues. With 10 bases removed from V and 3 bases from J, the gap between germline ends came to 19 bases. The chain's CDR3 is CAIQERTGSYEQYF. For the CDR3, the DNA is TGTGCCATCCAGGAAAGGACGGGAAGCTACGAGCAGTACTTC.

This rearrangement joins TRBV3-1 (or the pseudogene TRBV3-2) to TRBJ2-3, with TRBD2 identical over 15 bases. V trimming: 0 bases; J trimming: 1 base; junction bases outside the gene matches: 11. Per the germline V gene, CDR1 is LGHDT and CDR2 is YNNKEL (reference sequence). The CDR3 runs 21 residues. The CDR3 loop reads CASSQERVGTSGRFGTDTQYF. Here the CDR3 DNA reads TGTGCCAGCAGCCAAGAGAGGGTAGGGACTAGCGGGAGGTTCGGCACAGATACGCAGTATTTT.

The V and J genes are TRBV7-3 and TRBJ1-1; D not resolved. Germline lookup yields CDR1 SGHTA and CDR2 FQGTGA. The CDR3 length is 14 residues. V was cut by 5 bases and J by 7 bases, with 17 bases left in between. The CDR3 reads CASSPRGGAYEAFF. Here the CDR3 DNA reads TGTGCCAGCAGCCCCCGGGGAGGAGCCTATGAAGCTTTCTTT.